The 2 T cell receptor beta chains below come from one sample, sequenced in a study of blood T cell repertoires in COVID-19. Sequencing was performed with immunoSEQ multiplex PCR; in TCRdb, only in-frame clones are kept and a portion is missing. The sample has about 350,000 clones; around nine tenths are singletons. Sequencing was carried out using peripheral blood. Source of these receptors: a woman under 30 who had recovered from COVID-19.

This chain joins TRBV12-5 and TRBJ2-7, with a possible D match to TRBD2 (6 bases). V lost 2 bases to trimming and J lost 0 bases, with 11 bases between them. There are 15 residues in the CDR3. Germline values: CDR1 LGHNT, CDR2 FRNRAP. The CDR3 nucleotides are TGTGCTAGTGGTTTGATAGCGGTAAGCTCCTACGAGCAGTACGTC. Translating it yields CASGLIAVSSYEQYV.

V is TRBV19 and J is TRBJ2-2; 10 bases match TRBD2. J gave up 5 bases and V 5 bases, and 11 bases lay outside the gene matches. Germline CDR1 reads LNHDA; CDR2 reads SQIVND (reference sequence). The CDR3 contains 17 residues. This chain's CDR3 is CASSWLLAGEGTGELFF. CDR3 sequence (DNA): TGTGCCAGTAGTTGGCTCCTAGCGGGAGAAGGAACCGGGGAGCTGTTTTTT.